This T cell receptor delta chain was observed in a study of Vδ1+ human thymocytes. About this clone: Its matching antigen is unknown.

The length of the CDR3 is 18 residues. With V trimmed by 2 bases and J by 4 bases, 13 bases remained unmatched. The germline CDR1 and CDR2 sequences are TSWWSYY and QGS. Between roughly 98% and 99.6% of sorted thymocytes were Vdelta1+. Notes on the study in general: The authors advised highly purified populations and single-cell validation. Unlike peripheral blood Vdelta1+ controls, thymic delta-chain sequences included around 18% Vdelta2 and few Vdelta3. Highly polyclonal TRG and TRD repertoires with Gaussian CDR3 length distributions appeared in thymus. Many TRG clonotypes were shared between donors; TRD repertoires were essentially private.

Sequences come from RNA converted to cDNA by reverse transcription. The CDR3 regions were amplified by multiplex PCR from V-gene primers to a constant-region primer. TCRdb processed the multiplex PCR reads again with the CATT caller. The profile shows fewer than 90,000 delta-chain clones, around 34% of them singletons. The chain has TRDV1 and TRDJ1; 10 bases align to TRDD3. Sequencing was performed on Vdelta1+ gamma-delta thymocytes from the thymus. This sample's subset: FACS-sorted CD3+ TCRalphabeta- TCRVdelta1+ TCRVdelta2- thymocytes. The source of this sequence is a boy in the first two years of life who had congenital heart surgery. The chain's CDR3 is CALGEGYWGIRRYDKLIF. CDR3 sequence (DNA): TGTGCTCTTGGGGAAGGATACTGGGGGATCCGAAGGTACGATAAACTCATCTTT.